The clone carrying this TCR beta chain was found many times. The antigen is undetermined. There are 16 residues in the CDR3. V gave up 7 bases and J gave up 1 base; unmatched junction bases: 11. PBMCs stored at -80 C, 2 million in total, were the source of the unsorted libraries. This sample was taken from a study of neurological immune-mediated disorders. The study's findings and limits: None of the CDR3 amino acid sequences in expanded clones turned up in more than one subject, which points to private repertoires in all groups.

The cDNA came from 5'RACE with 10-nucleotide random UMIs. TCRdb ran MiXCR on the 5' RACE reads and lists one entry per CDR3 protein. Here the sample spans around 23,000 distinct CDR3 sequences, around 15% being singletons. Sequences were obtained from PBMCs. The sequence derives from a woman between 35 and 50 years old with HTLV-1-associated myelopathy (HAM/TSP). The chain combines TRBV12-3 or TRBV12-4 with TRBJ2-3, with 7 positions matching TRBD1. In DNA, the CDR3 is TGTGCCAGCACCGGGAATCCTCAGGGGGGCACAGATACGCAGTATTTT. It specifies CASTGNPQGGTDTQYF.